The T cell receptor (beta chain) under discussion was sequenced for a study of T cell repertoires in cytomegalovirus infection. Study background: Public TCR beta signatures were indicative of both CMV infection and a matching HLA type.

The sample holds a few counts of this clonotype. Its target is unknown. Using its own MiXCR run on the reads, TCRdb lists one record per CDR3 protein. This table has about 89,000 distinct CDR3 sequences, over 25% appearing once. The sequence derives from a human donor in good health (CMV status not recorded). Some clones in this sample may be carry-over from other donors' samples. The sequences come from CD8+ T cells from cultured PBMCs, collected from culture after CMV antigen stimulation.

The CDR3 region is CASSQDIPAKDTIYF. The CDR3 DNA reads TGCGCCAGCAGCCAAGATATACCCGCTAAGGACACCATATATTTT. The chain carries TRBV4-1 and TRBJ1-3; no firm D call. Between the trimmed V and J ends, which lost 0 bases and 8 bases, there was a span of 14 bases. The CDR3 spans 15 residues. Germline V gene data show CDR1 as MGHRA and CDR2 as YSYEKL.